This T cell receptor (beta chain) was documented in a study of blood T cells in healthy people across ages (dated by TCRdb to between 2014 and 2016). Broadly, across the study: In model experiments, roughly one uniquely barcoded TCR beta cDNA molecule per two T cells was captured by template switching. Age-related changes in TCR beta repertoire diversity were measured in the study by deep sequencing normalized with unique cDNA molecular identifiers. Four age groups were formed from the donors: young (average 16 years), middle-aged (around 39), aged (around 62) and long-lived (around 82). To avoid experimental bias, donors of different ages were randomly spread across the sequencing lanes. Using the same blood draw, the study looked at two additional independent replicas of 1 million unique cDNA reads for two donors, one aged 18 to 30 and the other aged 80 or older. The full study reports these points: Observed TCR beta diversity per million T cells fell roughly linearly with age, and a significant reduction was already apparent by age around 44. The CMV infection status of donors was not known, potentially confounding age-related changes in expanded clonotypes. Compared with the aged group, the long-lived group had more naive CD4+ T cells, fewer expanded clones and increased TCR diversity, suggesting age selection. The percentage of naive T cells measured by flow cytometry correlated strongly with observed TCR beta diversity. Estimates of total diversity from one million sequenced T cells were regarded as lower bounds and underestimates. Bulk unsorted PBMC profiling prevented conclusive comparison of naive and antigen-experienced compartments.

Notes on this clonotype: The target of this receptor is not known. One base away there is no much larger clone; base qualities are not given.

The library was produced with 5' RACE. Data came from an Illumina HiSeq 2500. A second roughly 7 to 12 cycle PCR used a sample-barcoded 5' primer and a J-beta primer mix. Each TCR beta cDNA molecule received a unique molecular identifier from a template-switch 5' adaptor carrying 12 random nucleotides. Each sample yielded at least 2.5 million CDR3-containing paired-end reads. The Mint cDNA synthesis kit, primed by a TRBC-specific oligonucleotide, was used to synthesize first-strand cDNA from all RNA. All cDNA was treated with uracil-DNA glycosylase and then went through a first 18-cycle PCR with the universal primers M1SS and BC2_uni_R. The study's own analysis went as follows. Normalization of each sample was performed by random selection of 1 million high-quality reads, each carrying a distinct molecular identifier. Instead of being binned into consensus sequences, reads that shared molecular identifiers were thrown out. MiTCR, run with a Q25 quality threshold and the strictest error-elimination algorithm, handled CDR3 identification, clonotype clustering and error correction. Lower-bound total TCR beta diversity was estimated with a nonparametric unseen species model using Euler transformation. TCRdb's own reprocessing of the public reads used fastp at Q25 and MiXCR and kept productive beta chains. Under each unique CDR3 protein, matching rows form one entry showing the most common genes and DNA. TCRdb, not the original authors, processed these V and J calls. This sample is represented by 700,000 to 850,000 distinct CDR3 sequences; about 53% of them were singletons. 41% of the sample is taken by the ten largest.

The CDR3, cysteine through phenylalanine, is 15 amino acids long. CDR3 DNA is the only sequence kept; it has 45 bases, read in frame from the first base. CDR1 is given as LGHDT and CDR2 as YNNKEL, both from the germline V gene (reference sequence). Trimmed from V: 4 bases; trimmed from J: 5 bases; junction bases lacking a gene match: 10. Donors were about 36 systemically healthy Caucasian individuals from Russia aged about 6 to 100 years. Each donor gave about 9.7 milliliters of peripheral blood, drawn into EDTA-treated Vacutainer tubes. Ficoll-Paque density-gradient centrifugation was used to isolate PBMCs, with at least 7 million per sample. Total RNA, at least 6 micrograms per sample, was extracted from PBMCs with Trizol reagent. For every donor, flow cytometry on a PBMC aliquot measured the percentage of naive CD45RAhigh/CD27high T cells.

The sequencing sample was made of blood. This sequence uses TRBV3-1 and TRBJ1-1, and TRBD1 matches 7 of the central bases. This TCR was sampled from a man aged 80 or over in good health. The CDR3 corresponds to CASSPYRQGGTEAFF. The DNA reads as follows: TGTGCCAGCAGCCCTTACAGACAGGGAGGAACTGAAGCTTTCTTT.